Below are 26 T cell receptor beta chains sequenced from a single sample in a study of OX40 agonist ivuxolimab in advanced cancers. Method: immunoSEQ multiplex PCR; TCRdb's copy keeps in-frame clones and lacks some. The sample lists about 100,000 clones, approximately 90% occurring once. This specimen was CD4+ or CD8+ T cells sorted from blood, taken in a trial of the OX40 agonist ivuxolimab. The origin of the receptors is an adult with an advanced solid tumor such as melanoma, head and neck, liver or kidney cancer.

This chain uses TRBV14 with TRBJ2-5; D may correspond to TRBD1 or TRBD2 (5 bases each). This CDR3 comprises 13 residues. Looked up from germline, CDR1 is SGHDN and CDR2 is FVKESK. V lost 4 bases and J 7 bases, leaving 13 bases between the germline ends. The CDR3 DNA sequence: TGTGCCAGCAGCCCCGGGACCGGAGGGACCCAGTACTTC. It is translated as CASSPGTGGTQYF.

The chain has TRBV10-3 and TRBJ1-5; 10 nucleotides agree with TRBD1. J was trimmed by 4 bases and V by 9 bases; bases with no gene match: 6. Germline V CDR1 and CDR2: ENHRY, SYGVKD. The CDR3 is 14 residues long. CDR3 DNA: TGTGCCATAGCCGGGACAGGGGATAATCAGCCCCAGCATTTT. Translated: CAIAGTGDNQPQHF.

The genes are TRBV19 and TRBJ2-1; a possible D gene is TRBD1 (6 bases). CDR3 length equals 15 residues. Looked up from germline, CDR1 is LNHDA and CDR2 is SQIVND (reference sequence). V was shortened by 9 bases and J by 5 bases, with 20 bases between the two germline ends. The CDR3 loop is CASSDRPVSNNEQFF. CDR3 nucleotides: TGTGCCAGCTCCGACAGGCCCGTTTCAAACAATGAGCAGTTCTTC.

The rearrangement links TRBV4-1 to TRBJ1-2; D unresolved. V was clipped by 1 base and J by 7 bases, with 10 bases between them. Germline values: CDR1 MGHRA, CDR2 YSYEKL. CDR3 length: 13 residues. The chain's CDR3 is CASSQADLSGYTF. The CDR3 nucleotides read TGCGCCAGCAGCCAAGCTGACCTGTCTGGCTACACCTTC.

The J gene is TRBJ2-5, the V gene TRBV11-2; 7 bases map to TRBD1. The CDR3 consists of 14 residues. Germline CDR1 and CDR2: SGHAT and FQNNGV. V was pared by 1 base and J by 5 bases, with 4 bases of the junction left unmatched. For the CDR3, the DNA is TGTGCCAGCAGCTTAGGAGGGGGCACGGAGACCCAGTACTTC. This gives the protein CASSLGGGTETQYF.

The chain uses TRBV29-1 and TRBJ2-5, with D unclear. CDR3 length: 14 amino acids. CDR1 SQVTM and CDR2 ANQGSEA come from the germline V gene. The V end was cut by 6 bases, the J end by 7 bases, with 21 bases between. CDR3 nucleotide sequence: TGCAGCGTCGCGAATTTCGAACAACGGGCGACCCAGTACTTC. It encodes CSVANFEQRATQYF.

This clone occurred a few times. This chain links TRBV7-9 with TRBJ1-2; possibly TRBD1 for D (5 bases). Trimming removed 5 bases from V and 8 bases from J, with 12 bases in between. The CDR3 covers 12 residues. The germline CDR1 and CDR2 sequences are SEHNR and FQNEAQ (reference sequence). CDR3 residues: CASSPRVEGYTF. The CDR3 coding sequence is TGTGCCAGCAGCCCCAGGGTGGAGGGCTACACCTTC.

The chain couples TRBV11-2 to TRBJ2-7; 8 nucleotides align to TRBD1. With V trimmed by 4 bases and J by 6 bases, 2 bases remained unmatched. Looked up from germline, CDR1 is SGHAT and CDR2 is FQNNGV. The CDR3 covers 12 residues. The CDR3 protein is CASSSQGVEQYF. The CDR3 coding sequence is TGTGCCAGCAGCTCACAGGGGGTCGAGCAGTACTTC. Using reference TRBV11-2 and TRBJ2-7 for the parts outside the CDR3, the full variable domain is EAGVAQSPRYKIIEKRQSVAFWCNPISGHATLYWYQQILGQGPKLLIQFQNNGVVDDSQLPKDRFSAERLKGVDSTLKIQPAKLEDSAVYLCASSSQGVEQYFGPGTRLTVT.

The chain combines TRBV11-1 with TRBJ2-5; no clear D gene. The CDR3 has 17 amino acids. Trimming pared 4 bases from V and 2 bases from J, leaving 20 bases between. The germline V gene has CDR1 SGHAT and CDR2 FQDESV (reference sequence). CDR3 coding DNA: TGTGCCAGCAGCTCGCCCATTAGGGCAGGCCAGCAAGAGACCCAGTACTTC. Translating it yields CASSSPIRAGQQETQYF.

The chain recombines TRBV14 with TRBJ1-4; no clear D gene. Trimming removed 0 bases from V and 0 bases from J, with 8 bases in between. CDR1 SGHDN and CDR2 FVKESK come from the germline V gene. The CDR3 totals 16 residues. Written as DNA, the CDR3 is TGTGCCAGCAGCCAAGATGCGTTTGCAACTAATGAAAAACTGTTTTTT. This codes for CASSQDAFATNEKLFF.

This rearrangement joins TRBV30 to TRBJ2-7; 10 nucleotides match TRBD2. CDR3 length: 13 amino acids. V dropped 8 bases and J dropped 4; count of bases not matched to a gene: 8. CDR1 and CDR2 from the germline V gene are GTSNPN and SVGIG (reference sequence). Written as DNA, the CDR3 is TGTGCCGCGGTTACTAGCGGGAATTACGAGCAGTACTTC. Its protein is CAAVTSGNYEQYF.

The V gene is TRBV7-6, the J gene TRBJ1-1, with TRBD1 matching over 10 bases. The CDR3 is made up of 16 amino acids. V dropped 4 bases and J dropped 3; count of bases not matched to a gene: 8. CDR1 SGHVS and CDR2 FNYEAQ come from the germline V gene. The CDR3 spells CASSSGQGGVDTEAFF. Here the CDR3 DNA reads TGTGCCAGCAGCTCCGGACAGGGGGGGGTGGACACTGAAGCTTTCTTT. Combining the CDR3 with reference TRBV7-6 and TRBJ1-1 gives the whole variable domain GAGVSQSPRYKVTKRGQDVALRCDPISGHVSLYWYRQALGQGPEFLTYFNYEAQQDKSGLPNDRFSAERPEGSISTLTIQRTEQRDSAMYRCASSSGQGGVDTEAFFGQGTRLTVV.

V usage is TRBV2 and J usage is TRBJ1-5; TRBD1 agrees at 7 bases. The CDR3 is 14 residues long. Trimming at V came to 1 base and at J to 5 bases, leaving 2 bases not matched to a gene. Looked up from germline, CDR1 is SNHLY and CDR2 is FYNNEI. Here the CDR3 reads CASSEGTGDQPQHF. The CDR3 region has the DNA TGTGCCAGCAGTGAAGGTACAGGGGATCAGCCCCAGCATTTT.

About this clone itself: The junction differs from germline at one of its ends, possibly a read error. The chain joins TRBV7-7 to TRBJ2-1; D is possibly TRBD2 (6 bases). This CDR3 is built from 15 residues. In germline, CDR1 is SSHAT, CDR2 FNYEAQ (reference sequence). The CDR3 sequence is CASSATGERSDEQFF. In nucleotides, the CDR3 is TGTGCTAGCAGCGCCACGGGGGAGAGGAGCGATGAGCAGTTCTTC. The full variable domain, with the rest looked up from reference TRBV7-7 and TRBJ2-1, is GAGVSQSPRYKVTKRGQDVTLRCDPISSHATLYWYQQALGQGPEFLTYFNYEAQPDKSGLPSDRFSAERPEGSISTLTIQRTEQRDSAMYRCASSATGERSDEQFFGPGTRLTVL.

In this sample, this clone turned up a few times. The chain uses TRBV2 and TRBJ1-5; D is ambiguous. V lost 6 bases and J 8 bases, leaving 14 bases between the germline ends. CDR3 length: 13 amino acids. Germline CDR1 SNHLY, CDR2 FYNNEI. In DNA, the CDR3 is TGTGCCAGCAGCAACAGCCTTAGTAAGCCCCAGCATTTT. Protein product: CASSNSLSKPQHF.

The CDR3 DNA follows: TGTGCCAGCAGATCAGACAATGAGCAGTTCTTC. Protein sequence: CASRSDNEQFF. J is TRBJ2-1 and V is TRBV11-3; no clear D gene. V was pared by 6 bases and J by 5 bases, with 5 bases between. In germline, CDR1 is SGHNT, CDR2 YENEEA. This CDR3 has 11 residues.

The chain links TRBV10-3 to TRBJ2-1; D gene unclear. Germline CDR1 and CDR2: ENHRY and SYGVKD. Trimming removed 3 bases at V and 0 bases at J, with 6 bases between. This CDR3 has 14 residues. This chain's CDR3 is CAISDGVSYNEQFF. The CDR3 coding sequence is TGTGCCATCAGTGATGGGGTCTCCTACAATGAGCAGTTCTTC.

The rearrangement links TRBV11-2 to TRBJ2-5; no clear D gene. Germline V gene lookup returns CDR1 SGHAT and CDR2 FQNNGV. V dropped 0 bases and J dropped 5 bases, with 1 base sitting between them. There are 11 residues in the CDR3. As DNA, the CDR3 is TGTGCCAGCAGCTTAGACGAGACCCAGTACTTC. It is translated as CASSLDETQYF.

The CDR3 is CASSSRGLGSYNEQFF. The CDR3 DNA reads TGTGCCAGCAGCTCCCGGGGACTAGGGTCCTACAATGAGCAGTTCTTC. The chain combines TRBV11-2 with TRBJ2-1; 8 bases map to TRBD2. CDR3 length equals 16 residues. V was clipped by 4 bases and J by 1 base; unmatched bases: 6. The germline V gene encodes CDR1 SGHAT and CDR2 FQNNGV.

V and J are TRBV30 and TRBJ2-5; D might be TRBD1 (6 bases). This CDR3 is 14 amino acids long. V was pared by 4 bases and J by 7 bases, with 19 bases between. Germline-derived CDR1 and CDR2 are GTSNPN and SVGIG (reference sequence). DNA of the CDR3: TGTGCCTGGAATTACCCCCCAGGGGTGGTGACCCAGTACTTC. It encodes CAWNYPPGVVTQYF. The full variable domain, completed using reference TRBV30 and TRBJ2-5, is SQTIHQWPATLVQPVGSPLSLECTVEGTSNPNLYWYRQAAGRGLQLLFYSVGIGQISSEVPQNLSASRPQDRQFILSSKKLLLSDSGFYLCAWNYPPGVVTQYFGPGTRLLVL.

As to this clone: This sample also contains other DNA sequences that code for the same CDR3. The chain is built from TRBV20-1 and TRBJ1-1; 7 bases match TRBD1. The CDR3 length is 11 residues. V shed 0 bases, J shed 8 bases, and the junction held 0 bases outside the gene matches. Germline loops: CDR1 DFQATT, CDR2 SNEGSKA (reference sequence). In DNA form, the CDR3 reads TGCAGTGCTAGAGAGGACAGGGAAGCTTTCTTT. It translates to CSAREDREAFF.

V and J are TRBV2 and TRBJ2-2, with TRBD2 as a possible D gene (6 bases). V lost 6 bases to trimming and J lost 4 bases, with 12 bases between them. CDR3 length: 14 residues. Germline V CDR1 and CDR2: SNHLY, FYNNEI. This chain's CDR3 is CASSSLGGTGELFF. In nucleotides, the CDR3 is TGTGCCAGCAGCTCACTCGGGGGCACCGGGGAGCTGTTTTTT.

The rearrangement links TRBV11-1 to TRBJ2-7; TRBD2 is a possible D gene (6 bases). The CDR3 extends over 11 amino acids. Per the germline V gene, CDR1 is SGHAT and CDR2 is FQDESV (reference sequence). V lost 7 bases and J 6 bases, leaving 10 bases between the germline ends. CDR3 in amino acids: CASTLGGEQYF. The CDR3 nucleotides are TGTGCCAGCACCCTGGGGGGCGAGCAGTACTTC.

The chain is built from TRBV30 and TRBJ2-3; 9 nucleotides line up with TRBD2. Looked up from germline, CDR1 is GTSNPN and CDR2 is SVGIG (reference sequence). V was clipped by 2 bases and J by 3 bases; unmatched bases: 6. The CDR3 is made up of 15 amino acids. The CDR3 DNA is TGTGCCTGGAGTACCCTAGCGGGGATGACAGATACGCAGTATTTT. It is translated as CAWSTLAGMTDTQYF.

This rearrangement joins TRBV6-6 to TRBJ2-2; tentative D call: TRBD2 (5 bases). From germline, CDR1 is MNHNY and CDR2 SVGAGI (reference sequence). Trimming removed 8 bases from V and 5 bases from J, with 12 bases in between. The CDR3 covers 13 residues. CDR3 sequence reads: CASGRTSTGELFF. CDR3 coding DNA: TGTGCCAGCGGGCGAACTAGTACCGGGGAGCTGTTTTTT.

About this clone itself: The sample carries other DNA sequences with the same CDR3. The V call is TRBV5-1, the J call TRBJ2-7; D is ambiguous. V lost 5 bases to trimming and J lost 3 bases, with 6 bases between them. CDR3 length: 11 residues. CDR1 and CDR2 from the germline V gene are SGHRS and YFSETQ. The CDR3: CASRGSYEQYF. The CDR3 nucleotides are TGCGCCAGCAGGGGCAGCTACGAGCAGTACTTC.